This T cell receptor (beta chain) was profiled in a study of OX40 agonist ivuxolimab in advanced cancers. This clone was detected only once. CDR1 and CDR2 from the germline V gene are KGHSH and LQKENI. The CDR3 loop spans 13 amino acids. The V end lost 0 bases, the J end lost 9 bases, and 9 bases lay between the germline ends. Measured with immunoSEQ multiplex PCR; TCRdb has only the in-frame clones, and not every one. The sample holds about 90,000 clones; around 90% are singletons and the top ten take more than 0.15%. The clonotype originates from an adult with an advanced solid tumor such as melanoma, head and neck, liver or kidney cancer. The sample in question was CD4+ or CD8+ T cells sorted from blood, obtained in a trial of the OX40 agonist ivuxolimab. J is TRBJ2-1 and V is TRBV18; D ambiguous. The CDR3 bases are TGTGCCAGCTCACCACCTAACAGAGGTGAGCAGTTCTTC. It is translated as CASSPPNRGEQFF.